These T cell receptor beta chains were read from a single sample in a study of blood T cell repertoires in COVID-19. The protocol was immunoSEQ multiplex PCR, while the TCRdb copy is restricted to in-frame clones and leaves out a portion. The data contain 90,000 to 100,000 clones, about 80% of them singletons. The sequencing input was peripheral blood. The source is a man in his fifties or sixties with acute or convalescent COVID-19. Both conserved end residues are part of each CDR3. The D gene is left open where the match is weak. Clone size is given for some rows only: seen once, a few or many times, or a class if the clone is expanded.

V gene	clone size	CDR3 length	D gene	J gene	CDR3 DNA	CDR3 protein
TRBV24-1	.	13	.	TRBJ1-6	TGTGCCACCAGTGCAGGGGTTAATTCACCCCTCCACTTT	CATSAGVNSPLHF
TRBV4-3	.	16	TRBD2	TRBJ2-3	TGCGCCAGCAGCCAGGGGGCTAGCGGGAAAGCAGATACGCAGTATTTT	CASSQGASGKADTQYF
TRBV9	.	14	.	TRBJ2-3	TGTGCCAGCAGCGTAGGACAGAGCACAGATACGCAGTATTTT	CASSVGQSTDTQYF
TRBV24-1	many	14	.	TRBJ1-3	TGTGCCACCAGTGCAGGGCCGCCTGGAAACACCATATATTTT	CATSAGPPGNTIYF
TRBV9	.	15	.	TRBJ2-2	TGTGCCAGCAGCCCTGAGACAGGCTACGCCGGGGAGCTGTTTTTT	CASSPETGYAGELFF
TRBV13	.	16	.	TRBJ2-1	TGTGCCAGCAGCTCCCCTACTGGGGACATTTACAATGAGCAGTTCTTC	CASSSPTGDIYNEQFF
TRBV6-5	.	13	TRBD1	TRBJ1-1	TGTGCCAGCACTACCTCAGGGGGCAGTGAAGCTTTCTTT	CASTTSGGSEAFF
TRBV9	once	13	.	TRBJ1-1	TGTGCCAGCAGCGTAGACGGGAACACTGAAGCTTTCTTT	CASSVDGNTEAFF
TRBV11-2	.	12	.	TRBJ2-1	TGTGCCAGCAGCCAGACTGGCAATGAGCAGTTCTTC	CASSQTGNEQFF
TRBV3-1/TRBV3-2	.	15	TRBD2	TRBJ2-1	TGTGCCAGCAGTTTAGGGACTAGCTCCTACAATGAGCAGTTCTTC	CASSLGTSSYNEQFF
TRBV19	.	14	.	TRBJ2-5	TGTGCCAGTAGTTTGAACAGGGATATAGAGACCCAGTACTTC	CASSLNRDIETQYF
TRBV10-2	once	12	.	TRBJ2-3	TGCGCCAGCAGTGAAAGGGGGAATACGCAGTATTTT	CASSERGNTQYF
TRBV19	once	15	TRBD1	TRBJ2-1	TGTGCCAGTAGCCCCGAGGGGGCAGGCTACAATGAGCAGTTCTTC	CASSPEGAGYNEQFF
TRBV19	.	15	TRBD2	TRBJ2-7	TGTGCCAGTAGTACCCTTCGCGGGGGAGCCTACGAGCAGTACTTC	CASSTLRGGAYEQYF
TRBV24-1	.	18	TRBD1	TRBJ2-3	TGTGCCACCAGTGATTTGGGTCGTATGGGACAGAGCACAGATACGCAGTATTTT	CATSDLGRMGQSTDTQYF
TRBV4-3	few	15	TRBD1	TRBJ2-1	TGCGCCAGCAGCCAAGGGACAGGGAGCTACAATGAGCAGTTCTTC	CASSQGTGSYNEQFF
TRBV12-3/TRBV12-4	.	13	TRBD1	TRBJ1-5	TGTGCCAGCAGGCGACAGGGTAATCAGCCCCAGCATTTT	CASRRQGNQPQHF
TRBV6-5	.	14	TRBD1	TRBJ2-7	TGTGCCAGCAAGACGGGACAGGGGGGTTACGAGCAGTACTTC	CASKTGQGGYEQYF
TRBV9	.	16	TRBD1	TRBJ1-2	TGTGCCAGCAGCGTAGGGACCGGGACAGGGAAGTATGGCTACACCTTC	CASSVGTGTGKYGYTF
TRBV9	few	16	.	TRBJ2-2	TGTGCCAGCAGCGTTTCCCAGGGGCCGGACACCGGGGAGCTGTTTTTT	CASSVSQGPDTGELFF
TRBV7-2	.	15	TRBD1	TRBJ1-2	TGTGCCAGCAGCCCCTCGGACAGGGGACTCTATGGCTACACCTTC	CASSPSDRGLYGYTF
TRBV10-1	.	13	.	TRBJ2-3	TGCGCCAGCAGCACACAAACGGGGGATACGCAGTATTTT	CASSTQTGDTQYF
TRBV27	.	15	.	TRBJ1-5	TGTGCCAGCAGTTTGGACAGATCTAGCAATCAGCCCCAGCATTTT	CASSLDRSSNQPQHF
TRBV7-9	.	17	TRBD2	TRBJ2-3	TGTGCCAGCAGCCGAGGACTAGCGGATCCTAGCACAGATACGCAGTATTTT	CASSRGLADPSTDTQYF
TRBV7-8	.	16	TRBD2	TRBJ2-3	TGTGCCAGCAGGCCCCCACTAGCGGGGTACACAGATACGCAGTATTTT	CASRPPLAGYTDTQYF
TRBV19	.	16	TRBD2	TRBJ2-7	TGTGCCAGTAGTATTCTAGCGGGGGGCCTACAGTACGAGCAGTACTTC	CASSILAGGLQYEQYF
TRBV2	.	13	TRBD1	TRBJ2-5	TGTGCCAGCAGTACAGGGGTAAAAGAGACCCAGTACTTC	CASSTGVKETQYF
TRBV3-1/TRBV3-2	once	13	.	TRBJ1-2	TGTGCCAGCAGCCAAGCGAGGGGGGGTGGCTACACCTTC	CASSQARGGGYTF
TRBV6-5	.	14	TRBD1	TRBJ1-1	TGTGCCAGCAGTTACGGACAGGTGAACACTGAAGCTTTCTTT	CASSYGQVNTEAFF
TRBV7-2	.	13	TRBD1	TRBJ2-5	TGTGCCAGCAAGACAGGGGACCAAGAGACCCAGTACTTC	CASKTGDQETQYF
TRBV19	.	15	TRBD1	TRBJ1-2	TGTGCCAGTAGTTTAAACAGGGGGGTTAACTATGGCTACACCTTC	CASSLNRGVNYGYTF
TRBV7-6	.	11	.	TRBJ2-1	TGTGCCAGCGGAGGTTACAATGAGCAGTTCTTC	CASGGYNEQFF
TRBV27	once	14	.	TRBJ2-5	TGTGCCAGCAGTTTGGGAGGTGAGGGTCAGACCCAGTACTTC	CASSLGGEGQTQYF
TRBV7-2	.	15	TRBD1	TRBJ2-3	TGTGCCAGCAGTCGTTTCGGGACAGGGGCCGATACGCAGTATTTT	CASSRFGTGADTQYF
TRBV19	.	14	TRBD2	TRBJ2-5	TGTGCCAGTGGAGGACTAGCGGGAGGAGAGACCCAGTACTTC	CASGGLAGGETQYF
TRBV27	.	13	TRBD1	TRBJ1-2	TGTGCCAGCAGGGGGGGACAGAACTATGGCTACACCTTC	CASRGGQNYGYTF
TRBV7-2	.	14	.	TRBJ2-3	TGTGCCAGCGGGCTCGAGCGGCCCACAGATACGCAGTATTTT	CASGLERPTDTQYF
TRBV15	.	18	TRBD1	TRBJ2-2	TGTGCCACCAGCAGAGATCACCCTGAACAGGGGGCAACCGGGGAGCTGTTTTTT	CATSRDHPEQGATGELFF
TRBV3-1/TRBV3-2	.	13	.	TRBJ2-4	TGTGCCAGCAGCCAAGAAATGAACGGGATTCAGTACTTC	CASSQEMNGIQYF
TRBV18	.	15	.	TRBJ1-2	TGTGCCAGCTCACATACCCAGGAAACTAACTATGGCTACACCTTC	CASSHTQETNYGYTF
TRBV5-1	.	15	TRBD1	TRBJ1-1	TGCGCCAGCAGCTTGGAGAAGGGGGCGGTCACTGAAGCTTTCTTT	CASSLEKGAVTEAFF
TRBV29-1	.	14	TRBD1	TRBJ1-1	TGCAGCGTTGGCGCAGGGGGGCCGAACACTGAAGCTTTCTTT	CSVGAGGPNTEAFF
TRBV29-1	.	12	TRBD1	TRBJ1-4	TGCAGCGGAAGGACAGGGGATGAAAAACTGTTTTTT	CSGRTGDEKLFF
TRBV11-3	.	16	TRBD1	TRBJ1-6	TGTGCCAGCAGCCCCAAATCACAGGGGGAGAATTCACCCCTCCACTTT	CASSPKSQGENSPLHF
TRBV13	.	20	TRBD2	TRBJ2-2	TGTGCCAGCAGCCAAGCTGGGTTGCTAGCGGATCTAATGGGGACCGGGGAGCTGTTTTTT	CASSQAGLLADLMGTGELFF
TRBV7-9	once	14	.	TRBJ1-2	TGTGCCAGCAGTTCCGGCTCCGGAGAATATGGCTACACCTTC	CASSSGSGEYGYTF
TRBV27	.	17	TRBD1	TRBJ1-5	TGTGCCAGCAGTTCCCACTCCGACAGGGGGCGCGGACAGCCCCAGCATTTT	CASSSHSDRGRGQPQHF
TRBV4-1	.	15	TRBD2	TRBJ2-1	TGCGCCAGCAGCCAAGAGGGACTAGCGGGAGGCGAGCAGTTCTTC	CASSQEGLAGGEQFF
TRBV7-3	.	12	.	TRBJ1-2	TGTGCCAGCAGCCGGGACACAGACGGCTACACCTTC	CASSRDTDGYTF
TRBV18	.	19	TRBD2	TRBJ2-1	TGTGCCAGCTCACCTCCGACTAGCGGGGGGCCTGGGACCTACAATGAGCAGTTCTTC	CASSPPTSGGPGTYNEQFF
TRBV29-1	.	12	.	TRBJ1-2	TGCAGCGTTGAATTATCGGGCTATGGCTACACCTTC	CSVELSGYGYTF
TRBV19	.	12	TRBD1	TRBJ1-2	TGTGCCAGTAGTCGTCAGGGGGATGGCTACACCTTC	CASSRQGDGYTF
TRBV18	.	17	TRBD1	TRBJ2-6	TGTGCCAGCTCACCGAGGGACAGCCTCTCTGGGGCCAACGTCCTGACTTTC	CASSPRDSLSGANVLTF
TRBV4-2	few	13	.	TRBJ1-1	TGTGCCAGCAGCCAAGATTACGGGGCTGAAGCTTTCTTT	CASSQDYGAEAFF
TRBV30	few	13	.	TRBJ2-7	TGTGCCTGGAGTGTAATAGGGGCGTACGAGCAGTACTTC	CAWSVIGAYEQYF